This TCR beta chain was profiled in a study of PD-1 blockade in classical Hodgkin lymphoma. The study, taken as a whole, reports: Compared with healthy donors, newly diagnosed patients reportedly showed lower baseline TCR diversity. Although disease activity or prior therapy may be involved, causes of the repertoire differences remain undefined.

The CDR3 consists of 13 residues. V was trimmed by 5 bases and J by 0 bases, leaving 5 bases between them. The germline V gene has CDR1 SEHNR and CDR2 FQNEAQ (reference sequence). A few counts support this clone. Antigen unknown. Clones were read by immunoSEQ multiplex PCR, and TCRdb kept only the in-frame ones, dropping some. The top ten hold 22% of the sample, which has approximately 80,000 clones, roughly 89% seen once. Every patient was affected by relapse after autologous stem cell transplantation, while exposure to brentuximab vedotin was not uniform. Complete response, partial response or progressive disease was each patient's best response.

This clonotype was sampled from a human donor with classical Hodgkin lymphoma. Material: peripheral blood mononuclear cells (PBMCs), obtained at baseline. The chain links TRBV7-9 to TRBJ1-5; no clear D gene. The CDR3 bases are TGTGCCAGCAGCACGGATAGCAATCAGCCCCAGCATTTT. Residues: CASSTDSNQPQHF.